These 21 T cell receptor beta chains originate from one sample sequenced in a study of shared clonotypes between healthy human individuals. Data came from immunoSEQ multiplex PCR; TCRdb stores just in-frame clones and leaves some out. The repertoire holds roughly 2 million clones, with 95% as singletons. Material: naive CD4+ T cells sorted from blood. The subset: CD45RA+ positively selected. The receptors were gathered from a man aged 18-30 years in good health.

A word on this clone: This sample also contains other DNA sequences that code for the same CDR3. The chain carries TRBV4-3 and TRBJ2-5; the D is unclear. V shed 0 bases and J shed 5 bases, with 7 bases lying between them. The CDR3 totals 13 residues. Germline loops: CDR1 LGHNA, CDR2 YSLEER. The CDR3 coding sequence is TGCGCCAGCAGCCAAGATCTCAGGGAGACCCAGTACTTC. Encoded protein: CASSQDLRETQYF.

The table lists this clone with a count of one. Other DNA variants within this sample encode the same CDR3. The chain employs TRBV5-1 and TRBJ2-1, with D perhaps matching TRBD1 or TRBD2 (5 bases each). Germline CDR1 SGHRS, CDR2 YFSETQ. V was trimmed by 2 bases and J by 1 base, leaving 10 bases between them. This CDR3 spans 15 amino acids. This CDR3 is CASSLTGPSYNEQFF. As DNA, the CDR3 is TGCGCCAGCAGCTTAACGGGGCCTTCCTACAATGAGCAGTTCTTC.

The V and J genes are TRBV28 and TRBJ2-3; 10 nucleotides align to TRBD2. The CDR3 spans 15 residues. The germline V gene encodes CDR1 MDHEN and CDR2 SYDVKM. V lost 7 bases to trimming and J lost 10 bases; unmatched junction nucleotides: 14. Here the CDR3 DNA reads TGTGCCAGCATCAGCGGGGGGGCAAGGGGGCCAGCGCAGTATTTT. It specifies CASISGGARGPAQYF.

The genes are TRBV10-3 and TRBJ1-6; D might be TRBD1 (6 bases). The V end lost 8 bases, the J end lost 7 bases, and 21 bases lay between the germline ends. Germline V gene sequence: CDR1 ENHRY, CDR2 SYGVKD. This CDR3 comprises 16 residues. CDR3 loop: CAISDRTQVSNSPLHF. CDR3 coding DNA: TGTGCCATCTCCGACAGGACCCAAGTATCCAATTCACCCCTCCACTTT.

The chain joins TRBV5-6 to TRBJ1-2; perhaps TRBD1 as D (5 bases). The CDR3 contains 13 residues. The germline V gene has CDR1 SGHDT and CDR2 YYEEEE. V lost 5 bases and J 2 bases, leaving 10 bases between the germline ends. CDR3 sequence: CASSPDSNYGYTF. The CDR3 DNA reads as TGTGCCAGCAGTCCCGACAGCAACTATGGCTACACCTTC.

The chain combines TRBV5-5 with TRBJ1-1; TRBD1 agrees at 8 bases. This CDR3 region has 15 residues. Trimming took 1 base from V and 4 from J; bases not matched to a gene: 6. Germline V gene sequence: CDR1 SGHKS, CDR2 YYEKEE (reference sequence). As DNA, the CDR3 is TGTGCCAGCAGCTTGCAGGACAGGGAAACCACTGAAGCTTTCTTT. Its protein is CASSLQDRETTEAFF.

The chain combines TRBV20-1 with TRBJ1-2, with D tentatively TRBD1 (5 bases). Trimming cost V 6 bases and J 6 bases, with 11 bases left between them. Germline V CDR1 and CDR2: DFQATT, SNEGSKA (reference sequence). CDR3 length: 11 residues. DNA for the CDR3: TGCAGTGCCCTCGGGGGGAATGGCTACACCTTC. It is translated as CSALGGNGYTF.

The CDR3 DNA is TGCGCCAGCAGCCAAGTCGGGACAGACACCGGGGAGCTGTTTTTT. It codes for CASSQVGTDTGELFF. The chain links TRBV4-3 to TRBJ2-2; 7 bases are a match to TRBD1. The germline V gene has CDR1 LGHNA and CDR2 YSLEER. The CDR3 consists of 15 residues. Unmatched junction bases numbered 2, after V lost 1 base and J lost 3 bases.

The V and J genes are TRBV19 and TRBJ2-1; D not certain. CDR3 length: 13 residues. The germline V gene encodes CDR1 LNHDA and CDR2 SQIVND (reference sequence). V lost 3 bases and J lost 7, with 10 bases in between. CDR3 amino acids: CASSIPPANEQFF. CDR3 sequence (DNA): TGTGCCAGTAGTATTCCGCCAGCAAATGAGCAGTTCTTC.

The chain carries TRBV2 and TRBJ1-6, with no clear D. Per germline, CDR1 SNHLY and CDR2 FYNNEI. Trimming removed 6 bases from V and 7 bases from J, with 16 bases in between. This CDR3 is built from 15 residues. CDR3 DNA: TGTGCCAGCAGGGTCGGCGAGGCCCCCAATTCACCCCTCCACTTT. Amino acid sequence: CASRVGEAPNSPLHF. Variable domain in full (rest from reference TRBV2 and TRBJ1-6): EPEVTQTPSHQVTQMGQEVILRCVPISNHLYFYWYRQILGQKVEFLVSFYNNEISEKSEIFDDQFSVERPDGSNFTLKIRSTKLEDSAMYFCASRVGEAPNSPLHFGNGTRLTVT.

The chain recombines TRBV5-6 with TRBJ2-7; D ambiguous. The CDR3 has 15 residues. The germline V gene has CDR1 SGHDT and CDR2 YYEEEE. V lost 1 base, J lost 2 bases, and 13 bases lay in between. The DNA of the CDR3 is TGTGCCAGCAGCTTGCGTTCCCTTCGCGCCTACGAGCAGTACTTC. Amino acid sequence: CASSLRSLRAYEQYF.

This chain links TRBV11-2 with TRBJ2-7, with TRBD1 matching 7 bases. This CDR3 is built from 17 residues. The germline V gene has CDR1 SGHAT and CDR2 FQNNGV. Trimming removed 1 base from V and 0 bases from J; junction bases left unmatched: 9. In DNA, the CDR3 is TGTGCCAGCAGCTTAGGAGAGCCGGGACAGTACTCCTACGAGCAGTACTTC. Its translation is CASSLGEPGQYSYEQYF.

V usage is TRBV5-1 and J usage is TRBJ2-7; maybe TRBD2 (6 bases). With 0 bases removed from V and 4 bases from J, the gap between germline ends came to 26 bases. Per the germline V gene, CDR1 is SGHRS and CDR2 is YFSETQ. The CDR3 sequence is 19 residues long. The chain's CDR3 is CASSLGPRRGLGDRYEQYF. The CDR3 nucleotides are TGCGCCAGCAGCTTGGGGCCCCGGAGGGGACTGGGTGACCGATACGAGCAGTACTTC.

The CDR3 coding sequence is TGTGCCAGCAGGGCCGGGACAGGGCCTGGAAACACCATATATTTT. This translates into CASRAGTGPGNTIYF. The rearrangement links TRBV5-4 to TRBJ1-3; 9 nucleotides agree with TRBD1. This CDR3 has 15 residues. The ends lost 5 bases at V and 2 bases at J; junction bases unmatched: 5. Germline V gene lookup returns CDR1 SGHNT and CDR2 YYREEE (reference sequence).

This rearrangement joins TRBV30 to TRBJ1-2, with D possibly matching TRBD1 (6 bases). The CDR3 has 14 amino acids. Trimming took 1 base from V and 4 from J, leaving 13 bases between them. CDR1 GTSNPN and CDR2 SVGIG come from the germline V gene (reference sequence). CDR3 protein: CAWSGGKGGYGYTF. The DNA of the CDR3 is TGTGCCTGGAGTGGCGGGAAGGGGGGCTATGGCTACACCTTC.

The V and J genes are TRBV5-4 and TRBJ2-1, with 16 bases that match TRBD2. The germline CDR1 and CDR2 sequences are SGHNT and YYREEE (reference sequence). Trimming removed 4 bases from V and 2 bases from J; junction bases left unmatched: 3. This CDR3 has 17 residues. The CDR3 DNA reads as TGTGCCAGCAGCACCGGGACTAGCGGGAGGGCCTACAATGAGCAGTTCTTC. The encoded protein is CASSTGTSGRAYNEQFF.

The chain is built from TRBV30 and TRBJ2-3; 8 nucleotides align to TRBD1. This CDR3 has 17 amino acids. The ends lost 1 base at V and 2 bases at J; junction bases unmatched: 11. The germline V gene encodes CDR1 GTSNPN and CDR2 SVGIG (reference sequence). CDR3 loop: CAWSGGQGRGYTDTQYF. CDR3 bases: TGTGCCTGGAGTGGAGGACAGGGAAGGGGGTACACAGATACGCAGTATTTT.

This clone was recorded once. The V gene is TRBV30, the J gene TRBJ2-5; perhaps D is TRBD1 or TRBD2 (5 bases each). The CDR3 is made up of 12 amino acids. The germline CDR1 and CDR2 sequences are GTSNPN and SVGIG (reference sequence). Trimming took 1 base from V and 6 from J, leaving 9 bases between them. CDR3 DNA: TGTGCCTGGAGTGGTGGGGGAAAGACCCAGTACTTC. It is translated as CAWSGGGKTQYF.

The chain links TRBV19 to TRBJ1-5; 11 bases fit TRBD1. Germline CDR1 LNHDA, CDR2 SQIVND (reference sequence). The CDR3 spans 18 residues. The V segment lost 5 bases and the J segment 1 base; nucleotides outside the gene matches: 10. The DNA for the CDR3 is TGTGCCAGTAGTCCCGGGACAGGGGGTGGAAAAAGCAATCAGCCCCAGCATTTT. Its translation is CASSPGTGGGKSNQPQHF. Looking up the rest from reference TRBV19 and TRBJ1-5 gives the full variable domain: DGGITQSPKYLFRKEGQNVTLSCEQNLNHDAMYWYRQDPGQGLRLIYYSQIVNDFQKGDIAEGYSVSREKKESFPLTVTSAQKNPTAFYLCASSPGTGGGKSNQPQHFGDGTRLSIL.

V and J are TRBV10-3 and TRBJ2-1, with TRBD2 matching 12 bases. Germline loops: CDR1 ENHRY, CDR2 SYGVKD. The CDR3 spans 17 residues. V shed 6 bases, J shed 8 bases, and the junction held 14 bases outside the gene matches. CDR3 loop: CAISRGLAGSSRDEQFF. The CDR3 DNA sequence: TGTGCCATCAGCCGTGGACTAGCGGGGTCTTCGCGGGATGAGCAGTTCTTC.

Only one count was recorded for this clone. CDR3 sequence (DNA): TGTGCCAGCAATAACCTTCGGGACAGGGTAATCGCGCAGTACTTC. Translated, it gives CASNNLRDRVIAQYF. This rearrangement joins TRBV7-3 to TRBJ2-7; 9 bases map to TRBD1. Germline V lookup: CDR1 SGHTA, CDR2 FQGTGA. The CDR3 covers 15 residues. V trimming: 7 bases; J trimming: 9 bases; junction bases outside the gene matches: 16.